This is a list of T cell receptor beta chains from one sample in a study of T cells in localized non-small cell lung cancer. Sequenced by immunoSEQ multiplex PCR; TCRdb stores in-frame clones only, minus some. The sample lists about 25,000 clones; 92% were seen once. The sample consisted of peripheral blood, taken before any cancer treatment. The receptors originated from a woman between 40 and 69 years old with stage I lung adenocarcinoma. CDR3s include the opening cysteine and the closing phenylalanine or tryptophan. A D gene is named only where the DNA matches it firmly. Size is stated for part of the rows, as once, few or many counts, or as a class when the clone is expanded.

once,TRBV7-9,TRBJ2-7,13,TRBD1,TGTGCCAGCAGCCGGGACAGCTCCTACGAGCAGTACTTC,CASSRDSSYEQYF
NA,TRBV10-3,TRBJ2-7,13,TRBD2,TGTGCCATCAGTGGGACTAGCACCTACGAGCAGTACTTC,CAISGTSTYEQYF
NA,TRBV20-1,TRBJ2-7,10,NA,TGCAGTGCTACTCACTACGAGCAGTACTTC,CSATHYEQYF
NA,TRBV30,TRBJ2-2,14,TRBD2,TGTGCCTGGAGTAGCGGGAGACTCACCGGGGAGCTGTTTTTT,CAWSSGRLTGELFF
NA,TRBV7-9,TRBJ1-2,15,NA,TGTGCCAGCAGCTTAGCAGCCAGGCCAGACTATGGCTACACCTTC,CASSLAARPDYGYTF
NA,TRBV5-1,TRBJ2-7,14,TRBD1,TGCGCCAGCAGCCTATTGACAGGGTCGGACGAGCAGTACTTC,CASSLLTGSDEQYF
NA,TRBV10-3,TRBJ1-1,15,TRBD1,TGTGCCATCAGTGTGACCGGGTTGACAGGGACTGAAGCTTTCTTT,CAISVTGLTGTEAFF
NA,TRBV7-2,TRBJ2-7,15,TRBD2,TGTGCCAGCAACCCCGGGGAGGGACCGTTCTACGAGCAGTACTTC,CASNPGEGPFYEQYF
once,TRBV15,TRBJ1-5,15,TRBD1,TGTGCCACCAGCCAGGACAGGGGAGGCAATCAGCCCCAGCATTTT,CATSQDRGGNQPQHF
NA,TRBV5-1,TRBJ2-1,13,NA,TGCGCCAGCAGCTTAGGACAGATCAATGAGCAGTTCTTC,CASSLGQINEQFF
NA,TRBV28,TRBJ1-5,15,TRBD1,TGTGCCAGCACCCCGGGACAGGGGGCATATCAGCCCCAGCATTTT,CASTPGQGAYQPQHF
NA,TRBV6-1,TRBJ2-7,14,TRBD2,TGTGCCAGCAGTGCTTCGCGGGAGGGCTACGAGCAGTACTTC,CASSASREGYEQYF
once,TRBV27,TRBJ2-2,18,TRBD2,TGTGCCAGCACACCGGGACTAGCGGGAGTTTTAAACACCGGGGAGCTGTTTTTT,CASTPGLAGVLNTGELFF
NA,TRBV2,TRBJ2-5,14,NA,TGTGCCAGCAGTGAAGCGTTTTCAGCGACCCCCCAGTACTTC,CASSEAFSATPQYF
NA,TRBV5-1,TRBJ1-3,13,NA,TGCGCCAGCAGACAGGGATCTGGAAACACCATATATTTT,CASRQGSGNTIYF
NA,TRBV9,TRBJ2-3,17,TRBD2,TGTGCCAGCAGCGTAGTGCCTAGCGGGAGGGCCATGAATACGCAGTATTTT,CASSVVPSGRAMNTQYF
NA,TRBV5-1,TRBJ2-3,16,TRBD2,TGCGCCAGCAGCCCGGGGACTAGCGGGAGAGCAGATACGCAGTATTTT,CASSPGTSGRADTQYF
NA,TRBV7-9,TRBJ2-3,17,NA,TGTGCCAGCAGACAGGGACTTCACGACTTCAACACAGATACGCAGTATTTT,CASRQGLHDFNTDTQYF
NA,TRBV19,TRBJ2-4,14,NA,TGTGCCACCCGTTCTAGCGTCTCCAAAAACATTCAGTACTTC,CATRSSVSKNIQYF
NA,TRBV15,TRBJ1-1,11,NA,TGTGCCACCAGAAAGAACACTGAAGCTTTCTTT,CATRKNTEAFF
once,TRBV11-2,TRBJ2-1,16,TRBD2,TGTGCCAGCAGCTTATTGGGAGTAGCGGGAGTGGATGAGCAGTTCTTC,CASSLLGVAGVDEQFF
NA,TRBV5-4,TRBJ2-5,14,TRBD2,TGTGCCAGCAGCTTACGGGACTATCAAGAGACCCAGTACTTC,CASSLRDYQETQYF
once,TRBV7-7,TRBJ2-5,15,TRBD2,TGTGCCAGCAGCTTAGGTCCTAGCGGGATGGAGACCCAGTACTTC,CASSLGPSGMETQYF
few,TRBV28,TRBJ1-5,14,NA,TGTGCCAGCAGTACCCAGGGTATAGGCCAGCCCCAGCATTTT,CASSTQGIGQPQHF
NA,TRBV5-8,TRBJ1-1,13,NA,TGTGCCAGCAGCTTGCCCTCCAGGGTTGGGGCTTTCTTT,CASSLPSRVGAFF
medium-sized,TRBV5-5,TRBJ2-7,13,NA,TGTGCCAGCAGCTACGACTTGATATACGAGCAGTACTTC,CASSYDLIYEQYF
NA,TRBV9,TRBJ2-7,15,TRBD2,TGTGCCAGCAGCGTAGAAGCGGGAGGGCCCTACGAGCAGTACTTC,CASSVEAGGPYEQYF
NA,TRBV2,TRBJ2-2,11,NA,TGTGCCACGACTTTGTCCGGGGAGCTGTTTTTT,CATTLSGELFF
NA,TRBV10-2,TRBJ1-5,14,TRBD1,TGCGCCAGCGGGGACAGGGATAGCAATCAGCCCCAGCATTTT,CASGDRDSNQPQHF
NA,TRBV11-2,TRBJ2-7,15,NA,TGTGCCAGCAGCTTTGGTAGCGGTTATTTCTACGAGCAGTACTTC,CASSFGSGYFYEQYF
NA,TRBV9,TRBJ2-3,15,TRBD2,TGTGCCAGCAGCGTAGCGGGGAGGGCCTCAGATACGCAGTATTTT,CASSVAGRASDTQYF
NA,TRBV6-5,TRBJ2-7,14,TRBD2,TGTGCCAGCAAGTTTAGCGGGAGGGCTGCCGAGCAGTACTTC,CASKFSGRAAEQYF
NA,TRBV5-1,TRBJ2-5,14,NA,TGCGCCAGCAGCTTGGCCGAGTCACCAGAGGCCCAGTACTTC,CASSLAESPEAQYF
NA,TRBV23-1,TRBJ2-5,16,NA,TGCGCCAGCAGTCAATCGGCAGGGGAAACCCAAGAGACCCAGTACTTC,CASSQSAGETQETQYF
medium-sized,TRBV28,TRBJ2-7,16,TRBD1,TGTGCCAGCAGTCCCTTAGGACAGGGGGCTTCGTACGAGCAGTACTTC,CASSPLGQGASYEQYF
NA,TRBV5-1,TRBJ2-5,15,TRBD2,TGCGCCAGTCCCCCTAGGGCTAGCGGAAAAGAGACCCAGTACTTC,CASPPRASGKETQYF
NA,TRBV18,TRBJ2-1,15,NA,TGTGCCAGCTCACATAACAGGGTCCGATACAATGAGCAGTTCTTC,CASSHNRVRYNEQFF